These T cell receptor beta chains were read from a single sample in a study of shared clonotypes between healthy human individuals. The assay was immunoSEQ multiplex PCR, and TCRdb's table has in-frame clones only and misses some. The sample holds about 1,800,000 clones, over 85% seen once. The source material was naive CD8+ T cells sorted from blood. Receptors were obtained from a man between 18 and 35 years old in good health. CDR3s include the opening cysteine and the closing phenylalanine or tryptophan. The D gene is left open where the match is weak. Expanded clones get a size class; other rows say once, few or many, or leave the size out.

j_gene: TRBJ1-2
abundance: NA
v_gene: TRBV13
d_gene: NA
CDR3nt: TGTGCCAGCAGTCTTGAGCATCAGGGGCACTATGGCTACACCTTC
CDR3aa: CASSLEHQGHYGYTF

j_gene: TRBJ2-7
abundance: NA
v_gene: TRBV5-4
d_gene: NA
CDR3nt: TGTGCCAGCAGCTTGGGACTAGGGGAGCAGTACTTC
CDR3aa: CASSLGLGEQYF

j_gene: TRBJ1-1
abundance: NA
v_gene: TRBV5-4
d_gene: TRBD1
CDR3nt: TGTGCCAGCAGCTCTTATGGGACAGAGAACACTGAAGCTTTCTTT
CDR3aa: CASSSYGTENTEAFF

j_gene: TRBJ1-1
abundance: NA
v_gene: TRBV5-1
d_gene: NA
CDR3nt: TGCGCCAGCAGCCCCCGGGAAATCAACACTGAAGCTTTCTTT
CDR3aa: CASSPREINTEAFF

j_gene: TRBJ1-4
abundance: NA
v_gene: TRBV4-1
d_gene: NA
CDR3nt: TGCGCCAGCAGCCACATCGGCTCTGGAGAAAAACTGTTTTTT
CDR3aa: CASSHIGSGEKLFF

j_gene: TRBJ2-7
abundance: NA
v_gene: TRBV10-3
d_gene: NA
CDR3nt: TGTGCCATCAGTGACTCCCAGAACCCCTCTGGGCGAAACGAGCAGTACTTC
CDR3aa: CAISDSQNPSGRNEQYF

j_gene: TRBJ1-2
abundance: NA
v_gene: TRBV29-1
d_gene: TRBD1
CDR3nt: TGCAGCGTCGCACAGGGGACTGACTATGGCTACACCTTC
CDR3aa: CSVAQGTDYGYTF

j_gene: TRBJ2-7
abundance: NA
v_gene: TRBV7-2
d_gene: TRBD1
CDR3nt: TGTGCCAGCAGCCCGCTATTTCGGGGACAGGGATTCGAGCAGTACTTC
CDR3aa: CASSPLFRGQGFEQYF

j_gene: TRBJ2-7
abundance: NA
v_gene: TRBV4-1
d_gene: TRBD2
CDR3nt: TGCGCCAGCAGCCAAGGTCTAGCGGCCACCTACGAGCAGTACTTC
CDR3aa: CASSQGLAATYEQYF

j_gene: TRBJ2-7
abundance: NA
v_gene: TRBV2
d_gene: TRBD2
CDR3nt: TGTGCCAGCCTCGATCCACGACTAGCGGGGGATAACTACGAGCAGTACTTC
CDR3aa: CASLDPRLAGDNYEQYF

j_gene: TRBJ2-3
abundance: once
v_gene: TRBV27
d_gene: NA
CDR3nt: TGTGCCAGCAGTTTAAGCACAGATACGCAGTATTTT
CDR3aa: CASSLSTDTQYF

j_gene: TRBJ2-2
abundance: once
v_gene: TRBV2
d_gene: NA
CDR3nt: TGTGCCAGCAGTGAAGGGGCTAGCAACGCCGGGGAGCTGTTTTTT
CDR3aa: CASSEGASNAGELFF

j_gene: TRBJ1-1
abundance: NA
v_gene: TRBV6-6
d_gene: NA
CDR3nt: TGTGCCAGTACTCAGGGGAACACTGAAGCTTTCTTT
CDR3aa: CASTQGNTEAFF

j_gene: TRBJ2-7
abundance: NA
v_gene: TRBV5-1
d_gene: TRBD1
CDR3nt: TGCGCCGGACGGGGACAGGACCTCTCCTACGAGCAGTACTTC
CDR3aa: CAGRGQDLSYEQYF

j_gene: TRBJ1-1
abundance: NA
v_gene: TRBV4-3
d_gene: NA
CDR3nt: TGCGCCAGCAGCCAATGGGACGAGAAAGACACTGAAGCTTTCTTT
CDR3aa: CASSQWDEKDTEAFF

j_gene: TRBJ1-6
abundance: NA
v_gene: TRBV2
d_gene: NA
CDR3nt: TGTGCCAGCCGGGGGGGTAATTCACCCCTCCACTTT
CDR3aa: CASRGGNSPLHF

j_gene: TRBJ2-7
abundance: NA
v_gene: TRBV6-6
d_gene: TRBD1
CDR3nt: TGTGCCAGCAGTTACTCTGACAGGGGGTACGAGCAGTACTTC
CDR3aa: CASSYSDRGYEQYF

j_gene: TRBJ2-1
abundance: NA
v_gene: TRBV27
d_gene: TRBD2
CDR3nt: TGTGCCAGCAGTCCCACCCAGCTAGCGGGTCCTCACTACTACAATGAGCAGTTCTTC
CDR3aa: CASSPTQLAGPHYYNEQFF

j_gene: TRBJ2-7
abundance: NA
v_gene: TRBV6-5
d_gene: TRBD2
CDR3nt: TGTGCCAGCAGGGGGGTAGGACTAGCGGGCTACGAGCAGTACTTC
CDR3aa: CASRGVGLAGYEQYF

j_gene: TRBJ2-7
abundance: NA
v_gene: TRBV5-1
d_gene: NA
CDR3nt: TGCGCCAGCAGCTTGACCGGCGATACAGACGAGCAGTACTTC
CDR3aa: CASSLTGDTDEQYF

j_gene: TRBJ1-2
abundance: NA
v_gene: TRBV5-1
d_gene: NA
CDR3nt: TGCGCCAGCAGCTTGGTCGGGGGCGATGGCTACACCTTC
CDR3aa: CASSLVGGDGYTF

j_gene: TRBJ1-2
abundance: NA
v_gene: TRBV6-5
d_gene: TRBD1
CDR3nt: TGTGCCAGCAGTTACGGCGAAGGGGGCCCCTATGGCTACACCTTC
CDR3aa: CASSYGEGGPYGYTF

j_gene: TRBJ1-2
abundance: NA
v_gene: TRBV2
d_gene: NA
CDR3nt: TGTGCCAGCAGTGATCGGGGTTCAGTCTATGGCTACACCTTC
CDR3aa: CASSDRGSVYGYTF

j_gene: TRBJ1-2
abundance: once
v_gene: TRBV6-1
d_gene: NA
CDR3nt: TGTGCCAGCAGTGAATCAAGCTATGGCTACACCTTC
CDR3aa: CASSESSYGYTF

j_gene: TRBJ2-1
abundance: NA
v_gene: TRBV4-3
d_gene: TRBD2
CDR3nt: TGCGCCAGCAGCCCGTATATAGCGGGAGAGGCGGGCGATGAGCAGTTCTTC
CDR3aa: CASSPYIAGEAGDEQFF

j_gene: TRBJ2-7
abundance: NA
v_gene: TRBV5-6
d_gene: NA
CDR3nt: TGTGCCAGCAGCTTGAAGGGGCAGACCTACGAGCAGTACTTC
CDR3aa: CASSLKGQTYEQYF

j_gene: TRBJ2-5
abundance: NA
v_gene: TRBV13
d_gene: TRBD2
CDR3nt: TGTGCCAGCAGCCCTGGACTAGCGGGAAGGGAGACCCAGTACTTC
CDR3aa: CASSPGLAGRETQYF

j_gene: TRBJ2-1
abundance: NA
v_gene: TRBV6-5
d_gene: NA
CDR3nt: TGTGCCAGCGGTCCGAGCTCCTACAATGAGCAGTTCTTC
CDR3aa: CASGPSSYNEQFF

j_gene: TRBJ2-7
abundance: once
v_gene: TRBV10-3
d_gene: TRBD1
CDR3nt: TGTGCCATCGGGGAGGGACAGGGACTCTACGAGCAGTACTTC
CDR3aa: CAIGEGQGLYEQYF

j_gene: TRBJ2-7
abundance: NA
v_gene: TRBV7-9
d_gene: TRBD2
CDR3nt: TGTGCCAGCAGACCCGGGGACTACCCTATCGAGTACTTC
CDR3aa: CASRPGDYPIEYF

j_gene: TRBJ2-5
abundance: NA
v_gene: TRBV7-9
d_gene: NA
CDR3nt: TGTGCCAGCAGCCCGGATATCGGGCAAGAGACCCAGTACTTC
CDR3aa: CASSPDIGQETQYF

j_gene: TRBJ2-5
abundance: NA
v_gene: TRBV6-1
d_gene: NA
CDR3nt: TGTGCCAGCAAAACAGGGTTGGAGACCCAGTACTTC
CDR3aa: CASKTGLETQYF

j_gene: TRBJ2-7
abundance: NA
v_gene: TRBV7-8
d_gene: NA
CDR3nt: TGTGCCAGCAGACCGCTTCCGGAGGCCTACGAGCAGTACTTC
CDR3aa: CASRPLPEAYEQYF

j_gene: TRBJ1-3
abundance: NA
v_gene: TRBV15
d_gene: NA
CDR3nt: TGTGCCACCAGCAGAGATTTGGGTCAGGGAAACACCATATATTTT
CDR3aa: CATSRDLGQGNTIYF

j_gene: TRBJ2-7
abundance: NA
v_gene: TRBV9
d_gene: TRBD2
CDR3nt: TGTGCCAGCAGCGTAGTCGGGGGGGCCGACGAGCAGTACTTC
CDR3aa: CASSVVGGADEQYF

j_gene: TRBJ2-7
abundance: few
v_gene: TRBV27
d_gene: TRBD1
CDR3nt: TGTGCCAGCAGTTTATCGACAGGGGTCCTCTACGAGCAGTACTTC
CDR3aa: CASSLSTGVLYEQYF

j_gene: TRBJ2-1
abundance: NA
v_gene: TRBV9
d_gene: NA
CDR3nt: TGTGCCAGCAGCGTAGGCCAGGGGAGTGGGGATGAGCAGTTCTTC
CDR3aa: CASSVGQGSGDEQFF

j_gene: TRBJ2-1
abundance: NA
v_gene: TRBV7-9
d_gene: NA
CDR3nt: TGTGCCAGCAGCCCCCGGGGCGATGAGCAGTTCTTC
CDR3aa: CASSPRGDEQFF

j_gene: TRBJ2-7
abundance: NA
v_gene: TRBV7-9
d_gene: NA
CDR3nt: TGTGCCAGCAGCTCGGACAGACAGTACGAGCAGTACTTC
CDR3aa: CASSSDRQYEQYF

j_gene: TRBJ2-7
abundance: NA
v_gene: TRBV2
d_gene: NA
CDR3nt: TGTGCCAGCAGCTATGCGGGGGCAGCCGGATACGAGCAGTACTTC
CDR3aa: CASSYAGAAGYEQYF

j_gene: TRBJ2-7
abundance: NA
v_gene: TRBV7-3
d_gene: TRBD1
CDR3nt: TGTGCCAGCAGCTATGACAGGGGATACGAGCAGTACTTC
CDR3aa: CASSYDRGYEQYF

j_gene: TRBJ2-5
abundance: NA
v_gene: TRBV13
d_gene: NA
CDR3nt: TGTGCCAGCAGCCTAAAGGGTAGGGGGGAAGAGACCCAGTACTTC
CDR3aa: CASSLKGRGEETQYF

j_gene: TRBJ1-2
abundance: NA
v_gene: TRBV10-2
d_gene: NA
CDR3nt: TGCGCCAGCAGTGAGCGTAACGACTGGAACGGCTACACCTTC
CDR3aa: CASSERNDWNGYTF

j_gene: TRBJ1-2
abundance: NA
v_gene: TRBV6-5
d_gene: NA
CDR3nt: TGTGCCAGCAGTGTTTCCCGTCTCGGGAACTATGGCTACACCTTC
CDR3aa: CASSVSRLGNYGYTF

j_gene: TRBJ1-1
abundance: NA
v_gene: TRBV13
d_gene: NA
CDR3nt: TGTGCCAGCAGCTCCGCCATGAACACTGAAGCTTTCTTT
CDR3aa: CASSSAMNTEAFF

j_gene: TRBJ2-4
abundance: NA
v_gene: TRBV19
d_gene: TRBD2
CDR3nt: TGTGCCAGTAGTCCAATTGGGACTAGCTTAGACATTCAGTACTTC
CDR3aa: CASSPIGTSLDIQYF

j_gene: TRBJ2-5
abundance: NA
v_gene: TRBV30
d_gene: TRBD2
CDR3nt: TGTGCCTGGGACCAGCTAGCGGGGGGGCGAGAGACCCAGTACTTC
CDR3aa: CAWDQLAGGRETQYF

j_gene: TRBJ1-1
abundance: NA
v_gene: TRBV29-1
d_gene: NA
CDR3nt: TGCAGCGCTCCCGACGGGAACACTGAAGCTTTCTTT
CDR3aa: CSAPDGNTEAFF

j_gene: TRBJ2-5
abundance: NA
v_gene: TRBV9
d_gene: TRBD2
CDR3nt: TGTGCCAGCAGCGTAGCTGGGCTAGCGGGGTCCGAGACCCAGTACTTC
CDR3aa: CASSVAGLAGSETQYF

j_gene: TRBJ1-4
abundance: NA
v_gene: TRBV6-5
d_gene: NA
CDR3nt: TGTGCCAGCAGTTATTTAGGAGGGGAAAAACTGTTTTTT
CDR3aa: CASSYLGGEKLFF

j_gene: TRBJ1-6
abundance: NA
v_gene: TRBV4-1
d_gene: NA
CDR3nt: TGCGCCAGCAGCCAAGATCCGGTGGGAAGCTCCTATAATTCACCCCTCCACTTT
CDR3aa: CASSQDPVGSSYNSPLHF

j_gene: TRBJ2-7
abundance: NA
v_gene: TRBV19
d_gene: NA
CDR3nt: TGTGCCAGTAGTATAGGTCCAAGCTACGAGCAGTACTTC
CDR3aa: CASSIGPSYEQYF

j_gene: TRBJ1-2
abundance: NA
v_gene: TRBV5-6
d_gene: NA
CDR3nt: TGTGCCAGCAGCTTGGAGTCCGGGCCTCTTAACTATGGCTACACCTTC
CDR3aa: CASSLESGPLNYGYTF

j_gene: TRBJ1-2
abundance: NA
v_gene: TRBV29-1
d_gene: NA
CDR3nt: TGCAGCGTTGAAGATCTAAGTGGGACACATTACTATGGCTACACCTTC
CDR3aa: CSVEDLSGTHYYGYTF